What follows are 6 T cell receptor beta chains derived from one specimen sequenced in a study of CD8+CD57+ T cells in acquired aplastic anemia. Patients chosen for sequencing had CD8+CD57+ cells that had expanded, as shown by flow cytometry. TCR beta VDJ and CDR3 were profiled, and genomic DNA was the template. TCRdb processed the reads anew with MiXCR; each CDR3 protein has one entry. The sample consists of hundreds of thousands of distinct CDR3 sequences, around a third of them appearing once. Sequenced input: sorted CD4+, CD8+, or CD8+CD57+ T cells (not recorded which) from PBMCs. The source of these receptors is a human donor with aplastic anemia.

The chain uses TRBV6-2 or TRBV6-3 and TRBJ1-6; D is undetermined. The germline V gene has CDR1 MNHEY and CDR2 SVGEGT. V shed 2 bases and J shed 8 bases, with 10 bases lying between them. This CDR3 has 14 residues. CDR3 region: CASSYGVRDSPLHF. The CDR3 DNA follows: TGTGCCAGCAGTTACGGGGTAAGGGATTCACCCCTCCACTTT.

The chain recombines TRBV7-3 with TRBJ2-7, with D perhaps TRBD1 (6 bases). Germline V gives CDR1 SGHTA, CDR2 FQGTGA. Trimming pared 4 bases from V and 2 bases from J, leaving 15 bases between. The CDR3 has 15 residues. The CDR3 region is CASSWGTGHPYEQYF. The CDR3 DNA follows: TGTGCCAGCAGCTGGGGAACGGGACACCCCTACGAGCAGTACTTC.

This clonotype appeared many times. This chain connects TRBV10-1 to TRBJ1-1; D is ambiguous. The germline V gene has CDR1 WNHNN and CDR2 SYGVQD (reference sequence). The CDR3 loop spans 12 amino acids. Trimming left V 5 bases short and J 8 bases short, with 12 bases between. CDR3 region: CASSLDGGEAFF. The CDR3 coding sequence is TGCGCCAGCAGTTTGGACGGTGGGGAAGCTTTCTTT.

CDR3 DNA: TGTGCCAGCAGCTCCCAGATAACGAACACTGAAGCTTTCTTT. Its protein product is CASSSQITNTEAFF. The rearrangement uses TRBV11-2 and TRBJ1-1; D unresolved. Germline CDR1 SGHAT, CDR2 FQNNGV. The CDR3 runs 14 residues. Trimming left V 4 bases short and J 1 base short, with 10 bases between.

V gene TRBV5-4 combines with J gene TRBJ1-2, with 10 bases lining up with TRBD1. The V segment lost 0 bases and the J segment 3 bases; nucleotides outside the gene matches: 8. Per the germline V gene, CDR1 is SGHNT and CDR2 is YYREEE (reference sequence). CDR3 length: 17 amino acids. CDR3: CASSLEVTGQGYYGYTF. As DNA, the CDR3 is TGTGCCAGCAGCTTGGAGGTTACGGGACAGGGGTACTATGGCTACACCTTC.

This clonotype was counted at least ten times. V is TRBV2 and J is TRBJ2-5, with a tentative D call TRBD2 (6 bases). Germline CDR1 reads SNHLY; CDR2 reads FYNNEI. The V and J ends lost 9 bases and 2 bases respectively, with 19 bases between them. The CDR3 loop spans 15 amino acids. The CDR3 DNA is TGTGCCAGTACGAGTTTAGCGGACTATCAAGAGACCCAGTACTTC. It specifies CASTSLADYQETQYF. Complete variable domain (other parts from reference TRBV2 and TRBJ2-5): EPEVTQTPSHQVTQMGQEVILRCVPISNHLYFYWYRQILGQKVEFLVSFYNNEISEKSEIFDDQFSVERPDGSNFTLKIRSTKLEDSAMYFCASTSLADYQETQYFGPGTRLLVL.